The clone carrying this TCR beta chain was counted only a few times. From germline, CDR1 is LNHDA and CDR2 SQIVND (reference sequence). Trimming at V came to 7 bases and at J to 14 bases, leaving 14 bases not matched to a gene. The CDR3 is 13 amino acids. Autoimmune disease history or systemic immunosuppression meant exclusion. This sample was included in a study of OX40 agonist ivuxolimab in advanced cancers. In the study overall: Dose-escalation patients' cancers were hepatocellular carcinoma, melanoma, renal cell or head and neck cancer.

Libraries were prepared by immunoSEQ multiplex PCR; TCRdb keeps only in-frame clonotypes and omits some of them. The sample lists 90,000 to 120,000 clones, around 93% seen once, with around 1.2% in the top ten. The chain combines TRBV19 with TRBJ1-2, with 9 nucleotides matching TRBD1. The starting material was CD4+ or CD8+ T cells sorted from blood, obtained in a trial of the OX40 agonist ivuxolimab. The source of this sequence is an adult with an advanced solid tumor such as melanoma, head and neck, liver or kidney cancer. The CDR3 reads CASTPGTGTWKTF. In DNA form, the CDR3 reads TGTGCCAGTACCCCTGGGACAGGGACTTGGAAGACCTTC.